This T cell receptor beta chain is drawn from a study of tumor-infiltrating lymphocytes in localized non-small cell lung cancer. Looking at the study overall: Resected tumor was paired with non-adjacent uninvolved lung from the same patient.

This CDR3 is built from 11 residues. Trimming stripped 3 bases from V and 6 bases from J, with 9 bases between. Germline CDR1 is DFQATT and CDR2 is SNEGSKA (reference sequence). Measured with immunoSEQ multiplex PCR; TCRdb has only the in-frame clones, and not every one. The table shows about 8,900 clones, with almost 70% occurring only once. This receptor was obtained from a human donor with non-small cell lung cancer. Sequenced: uninvolved lung tissue not adjacent to the tumor. V usage is TRBV20-1 and J usage is TRBJ2-7, with unresolved D. The CDR3 DNA reads as TGCAGTGCTAGCGTCTCGGCCGAGCAGTACTTC. Its translation: CSASVSAEQYF.